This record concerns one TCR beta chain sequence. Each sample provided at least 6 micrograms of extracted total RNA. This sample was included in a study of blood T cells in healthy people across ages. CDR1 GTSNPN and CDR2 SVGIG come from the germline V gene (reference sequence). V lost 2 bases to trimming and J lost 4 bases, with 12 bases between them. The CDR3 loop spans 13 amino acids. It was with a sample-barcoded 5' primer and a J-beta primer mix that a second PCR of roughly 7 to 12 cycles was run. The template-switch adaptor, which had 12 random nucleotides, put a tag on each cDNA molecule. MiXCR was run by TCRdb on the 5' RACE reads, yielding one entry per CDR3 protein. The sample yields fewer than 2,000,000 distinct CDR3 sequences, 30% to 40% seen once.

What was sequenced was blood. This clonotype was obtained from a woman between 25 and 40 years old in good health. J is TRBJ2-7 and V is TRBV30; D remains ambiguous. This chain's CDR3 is CAWSLRGPYEQYF. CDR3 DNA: TGTGCCTGGAGTCTTCGCGGCCCATACGAGCAGTACTTC.